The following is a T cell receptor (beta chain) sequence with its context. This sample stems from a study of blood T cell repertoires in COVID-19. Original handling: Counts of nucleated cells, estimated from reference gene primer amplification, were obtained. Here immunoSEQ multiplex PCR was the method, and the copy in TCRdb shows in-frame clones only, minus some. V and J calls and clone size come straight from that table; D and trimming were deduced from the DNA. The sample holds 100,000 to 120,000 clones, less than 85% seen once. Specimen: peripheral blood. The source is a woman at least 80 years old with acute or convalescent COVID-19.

The CDR3 spells CASSYSAGAHTDTQYF. The CDR3 DNA reads TGTGCCAGCAGTTACTCAGCGGGGGCACACACAGATACGCAGTATTTT. The chain employs TRBV6-5 and TRBJ2-3, with 8 bases lining up with TRBD2. There are 16 residues in the CDR3. Trimming at V came to 0 bases and at J to 2 bases, leaving 4 bases not matched to a gene. Germline V gene data show CDR1 as MNHEY and CDR2 as SVGAGI.